This T cell receptor (beta chain) was sequenced in a study of blood T cell repertoires in COVID-19. Study information: Whether acute or convalescent, the COVID-19 samples came from the United States, Italy and Spain.

Clones were read by immunoSEQ multiplex PCR, and TCRdb kept only the in-frame ones, dropping some. The sample has 98,000 or so clones, around four fifths seen once; the top ten hold about 4%. This clone was recorded only once. This CDR3 spans 14 amino acids. The V and J ends lost 4 bases and 11 bases respectively, with 15 bases between them. Germline V gene lookup returns CDR1 MNHEY and CDR2 SVGAGI. The origin of this receptor is a woman between 65 and 79 years old with acute or convalescent COVID-19. Input material: peripheral blood. This chain links TRBV6-5 with TRBJ1-6; the D gene is possibly TRBD1 (6 bases). CDR3 loop: CASSSNRERTPLHF. The CDR3 bases are TGTGCCAGCAGTTCGAACAGGGAGAGGACACCCCTCCACTTT.